These 8 T cell receptor beta chains were sequenced from one sample in a study of T cell changes during pregnancy in multiple sclerosis. Sequencing used immunoSEQ multiplex PCR; TCRdb keeps in-frame clones, though not all of them. The data hold around 27,000 clones, with more than 85% observed a single time. The sample consisted of CD4+ T cells from peripheral blood mononuclear cells, taken after pregnancy. The receptors here all came from a female donor with multiple sclerosis, enrolled in a pregnancy study.

The CDR3 bases are TGTGCCAGCAGCTTAGGGCGGGGGGAAGAGACCCAGTACTTC. Protein: CASSLGRGEETQYF. This sequence joins TRBV11-2 and TRBJ2-5; 8 bases fit TRBD2. The V gene's germline CDR1 is SGHAT and CDR2 FQNNGV. The CDR3 covers 14 residues. V lost 1 base and J lost 3; bases outside the gene matches: 1.

The genes are TRBV27 and TRBJ2-2; D may be TRBD2 (5 bases). From germline, CDR1 is MNHEY and CDR2 SMNVEV (reference sequence). The CDR3 is 15 amino acids. The V gene lost 2 bases and the J gene lost 5 bases, with 12 bases spanning the gap. The CDR3 nucleotides read TGTGCCAGCAGTTTAATGGGAGCAGTAACCGGGGAGCTGTTTTTT. This codes for CASSLMGAVTGELFF.

The chain combines TRBV7-9 with TRBJ1-1; D uncertain. CDR1 and CDR2 from the germline V gene are SEHNR and FQNEAQ (reference sequence). The CDR3 is 13 residues long. Deletions cut 8 bases from V and 3 bases from J, with 13 bases between. The CDR3 sequence is CASRVERYTEAFF. CDR3 nucleotide sequence: TGTGCCAGCCGTGTTGAGAGGTACACTGAAGCTTTCTTT. Together with reference TRBV7-9 and TRBJ1-1, the CDR3 gives the full variable domain: DTGVSQNPRHKITKRGQNVTFRCDPISEHNRLYWYRQTLGQGPEFLTYFQNEAQLEKSRLLSDRFSAERPKGSFSTLEIQRTEQGDSAMYLCASRVERYTEAFFGQGTRLTVV.

The chain carries TRBV28 and TRBJ1-2; 8 bases are shared with TRBD1. The junction had 10 bases not matched to a gene; V was cut back by 5 bases and J by 8 bases. CDR1 is MDHEN, CDR2 SYDVKM, per germline. CDR3 length: 14 amino acids. The CDR3: CASSETGEEGGYTF. CDR3 in DNA: TGTGCCAGCAGTGAGACAGGGGAAGAGGGGGGCTACACCTTC.

The chain carries TRBV4-3 and TRBJ2-3, with 7 bases aligning to TRBD1. In germline, CDR1 is LGHNA, CDR2 YSLEER. J lost 4 bases, V lost 0 bases, and 1 base had no gene match. The CDR3 loop spans 14 amino acids. CDR3 residues: CASSQDDRADTQYF. The CDR3 region has the DNA TGCGCCAGCAGCCAAGACGACAGGGCAGATACGCAGTATTTT.

The CDR3 loop reads CASSLGDRGTEAFF. The CDR3 DNA is TGCGCCAGCAGCCTAGGGGACAGAGGCACTGAAGCTTTCTTT. The chain links TRBV5-1 to TRBJ1-1, with 7 bases matching TRBD1. The CDR3 is 14 residues long. Losses at the gene ends were 4 bases for V and 4 bases for J; bases not matched to a gene: 7. Germline-derived CDR1 and CDR2 are SGHRS and YFSETQ.

The chain carries TRBV9 and TRBJ2-1; D not resolved. The V end was cut by 0 bases, the J end by 0 bases, with 7 bases between. This CDR3 is built from 15 residues. CDR1 and CDR2 (germline): SGDLS, YYNGEE. DNA of the CDR3: TGTGCCAGCAGCGTAGGGTGGCACTCCTACAATGAGCAGTTCTTC. This codes for CASSVGWHSYNEQFF.

The chain couples TRBV12-5 to TRBJ2-7; unclear D gene. The CDR3 totals 13 residues. Trimming took 1 base from V and 0 from J, leaving 4 bases between them. Germline CDR1 LGHNT, CDR2 FRNRAP. The DNA for the CDR3 is TGTGCTAGTGGTTTGGCTAACTCCTACGAGCAGTACTTC. It yields the protein CASGLANSYEQYF.